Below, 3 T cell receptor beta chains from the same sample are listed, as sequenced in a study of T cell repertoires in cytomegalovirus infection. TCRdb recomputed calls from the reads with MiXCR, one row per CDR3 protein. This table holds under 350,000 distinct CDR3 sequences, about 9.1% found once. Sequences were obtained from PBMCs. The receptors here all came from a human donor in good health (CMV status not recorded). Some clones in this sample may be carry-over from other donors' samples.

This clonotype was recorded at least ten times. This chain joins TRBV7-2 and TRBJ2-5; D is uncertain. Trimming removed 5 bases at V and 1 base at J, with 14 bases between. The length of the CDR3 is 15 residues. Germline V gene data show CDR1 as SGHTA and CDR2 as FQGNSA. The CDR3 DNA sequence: TGTGCCAGCAGCCCATCACGGCGGAGCCAAGAGACCCAGTACTTC. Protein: CASSPSRRSQETQYF.

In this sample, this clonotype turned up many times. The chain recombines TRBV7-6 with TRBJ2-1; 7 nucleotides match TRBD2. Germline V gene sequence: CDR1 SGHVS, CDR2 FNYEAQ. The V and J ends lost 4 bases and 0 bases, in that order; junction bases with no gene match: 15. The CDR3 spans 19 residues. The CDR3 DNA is TGTGCCAGCAGCTCCCGAGGAATTAGCGGGTCAAGCTCCTACAATGAGCAGTTCTTC. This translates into CASSSRGISGSSSYNEQFF. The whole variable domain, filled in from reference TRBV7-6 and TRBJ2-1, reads GAGVSQSPRYKVTKRGQDVALRCDPISGHVSLYWYRQALGQGPEFLTYFNYEAQQDKSGLPNDRFSAERPEGSISTLTIQRTEQRDSAMYRCASSSRGISGSSSYNEQFFGPGTRLTVL.

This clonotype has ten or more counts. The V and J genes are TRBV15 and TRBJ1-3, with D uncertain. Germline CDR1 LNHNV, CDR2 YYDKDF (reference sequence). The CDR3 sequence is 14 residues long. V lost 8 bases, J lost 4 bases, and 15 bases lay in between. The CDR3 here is CATLNVGTGNTIYF. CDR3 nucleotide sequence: TGTGCCACCTTGAACGTCGGAACGGGAAACACCATATATTTT.